Listed below are T cell receptor beta chains from one sample, sequenced in a study of T cell repertoires in cytomegalovirus infection. TCRdb reanalysed the reads using MiXCR and keeps one entry per CDR3 protein. The sample records nearly 450,000 distinct CDR3 sequences, under 40% being singletons. Sequenced: PBMCs. Receptor source: a human donor in good health (CMV status not recorded). Some clones in this sample may be carry-over from other donors' samples. Both conserved end residues are part of each CDR3. Fields, in order: J gene, D gene, V gene, CDR3 length, clone size, CDR3 protein, CDR3 DNA. A D gene is named only where the DNA matches it firmly. A clone size is listed for some rows: how often the clone was seen (once, few, many), or a class if it is expanded.

>TRBJ2-3|TRBD2|TRBV12-3/TRBV12-4|14|many
CASRRGGSTDTQYF
TGTGCCAGCAGGCGGGGGGGCAGCACAGATACGCAGTATTTT
>TRBJ2-1|.|TRBV7-3|14|many
CASSLTGELNEQFF
TGTGCCAGCAGCTTAACGGGGGAGCTCAATGAGCAGTTCTTC
>TRBJ2-3|TRBD2|TRBV20-1|16|few
CSARKISGGGLDTQYF
TGCAGTGCTAGGAAGATAAGCGGGGGTGGGTTGGATACGCAGTATTTT
>TRBJ2-7|.|TRBV7-2|16|many
CASSLRMRGSPYEQYF
TGTGCCAGCAGCTTACGTATGCGGGGATCCCCCTACGAGCAGTACTTC
>TRBJ1-1|.|TRBV4-2|17|.
CASSHNKAGQGNTEAFF
TGTGCCAGCAGCCACAACAAAGCCGGGCAGGGGAACACTGAAGCTTTCTTT
>TRBJ2-1|.|TRBV10-2|19|.
CASSKRVVEGVSSYNEQFF
TGCGCCAGCAGTAAGAGGGTGGTTGAGGGAGTAAGCTCCTACAATGAGCAGTTCTTC
>TRBJ2-5|TRBD2|TRBV2|13|few
CASRGLGGETQYF
TGTGCCAGCAGAGGACTAGGAGGGGAGACCCAGTACTTC
>TRBJ1-1|TRBD1|TRBV11-2|16|.
CASSPRQGLANTEAFF
TGTGCCAGCAGCCCGCGACAGGGGTTAGCGAACACTGAAGCTTTCTTT
>TRBJ1-5|.|TRBV7-8|12|.
CASSLFLQPQHF
TGTGCCAGCAGCTTGTTCCTGCAGCCCCAGCATTTT
>TRBJ2-2|TRBD2|TRBV5-1|20|.
CASSLGRLAGDPLNTGELFF
TGCGCCAGCAGCTTGGGCCGACTAGCGGGGGACCCACTGAACACCGGGGAGCTGTTTTTT
>TRBJ1-6|.|TRBV11-2|14|.
CASSFPRRNSPLHF
TGTGCCAGCAGCTTTCCCCGACGGAATTCACCCCTCCACTTT
>TRBJ2-1|TRBD2|TRBV12-3/TRBV12-4|15|few
CASSPPGFWEGYPFF
TGTGCCAGCAGTCCCCCTGGTTTCTGGGAGGGGTATCCGTTCTTC
>TRBJ2-1|.|TRBV7-9|13|.
CASSLAGVDEQFF
TGTGCCAGCAGCTTAGCAGGGGTCGATGAGCAGTTCTTC
>TRBJ2-1|TRBD2|TRBV7-2|16|.
CASSLVPRGGRDEQFF
TGTGCCAGCAGCTTAGTTCCTCGGGGGGGCAGGGATGAGCAGTTCTTC
>TRBJ2-2|.|TRBV7-8|13|many
CASSLVVGGELFF
TGTGCCAGCAGCTTAGTTGTAGGCGGGGAGCTGTTTTTT
>TRBJ1-5|.|TRBV7-2|14|many
CASSLQQINQPQHF
TGTGCCAGCAGCTTACAACAGATCAATCAGCCCCAGCATTTT
>TRBJ1-2|.|TRBV12-3/TRBV12-4|15|.
CASSLASGRSYGYTF
TGTGCCAGCAGTTTAGCGTCAGGACGTAGCTATGGCTACACCTTC
>TRBJ2-7|TRBD1|TRBV6-5|17|.
CAGSYVPPGQGMAEQYF
TGTGCCGGCAGTTACGTGCCCCCGGGACAGGGTATGGCCGAGCAGTACTTC
>TRBJ1-6|.|TRBV6-6|15|.
CDSSYSRRDTSPLNF
TGTGACAGCAGTTACTCTAGACGGGATACTTCACCCCTCAACTTT
>TRBJ2-2|.|TRBV24-1|18|.
CATSDLKLQSPNTGELFF
TGTGCCACCAGTGATTTGAAATTGCAGAGCCCGAACACCGGGGAGCTGTTTTTT
>TRBJ1-2|.|TRBV12-3/TRBV12-4|15|few
CASRFVDKAVYGYTF
TGTGCCAGCAGATTCGTCGACAAGGCAGTCTATGGCTACACCTTC
>TRBJ1-4|.|TRBV28|15|few
CASRIGGTGNEKLFF
TGTGCCAGCAGAATTGGAGGTACCGGTAATGAAAAACTGTTTTTT
>TRBJ1-3|.|TRBV12-3/TRBV12-4|15|once
CASTLGGFAGNTIYF
TGTGCCAGCACCTTGGGGGGCTTCGCTGGAAACACCATATATTTT
>TRBJ2-7|.|TRBV27|13|.
CASSKGWDGEQYF
TGTGCCAGCAGCAAAGGGTGGGACGGGGAGCAGTACTTC
>TRBJ1-2|.|TRBV7-2|14|many
CASSSGGRNYGYTF
TGTGCCAGCAGCTCGGGGGGGCGGAACTATGGCTACACCTTC
>TRBJ2-7|.|TRBV7-9|12|.
CASSLEAGEQYF
TGTGCCAGCAGCTTAGAGGCGGGTGAGCAGTACTTC
>TRBJ2-2|.|TRBV6-8|12|few
CASSPYPGELFF
TGTGCCAGCAGTCCCTACCCCGGGGAGCTGTTTTTT
>TRBJ1-5|.|TRBV6-6|15|few
CASSSLTESNQPQHF
TGTGCCAGCAGTTCCCTGACCGAGAGCAATCAGCCCCAGCATTTT
>TRBJ2-5|TRBD1|TRBV28|15|many
CASSPQTGVLETQYF
TGTGCCAGCAGTCCCCAAACAGGGGTGCTGGAGACCCAGTACTTC
>TRBJ1-4|.|TRBV7-8|13|.
CASSSREIEKLFF
TGTGCCAGCAGCTCCCGGGAGATTGAAAAACTGTTTTTT
>TRBJ2-1|.|TRBV12-3/TRBV12-4|16|.
CASSLEGSGSFNEQFF
TGTGCCAGCAGTTTAGAAGGTTCGGGGTCCTTCAATGAGCAGTTCTTC
>TRBJ1-4|.|TRBV7-2|15|.
CASSLGSQGPEKLCF
TGTGCCAGCAGCTTAGGGTCGCAGGGTCCTGAAAAACTGTGTTTT
>TRBJ2-1|TRBD2|TRBV27|15|.
CASSFLAGGDNEQFF
TGTGCCAGCAGTTTTTTAGCGGGGGGAGACAATGAGCAGTTCTTC
>TRBJ1-4|TRBD1|TRBV28|15|few
CASSVGTGPNEKLFF
TGTGCCAGCAGTGTAGGGACAGGGCCTAATGAAAAACTGTTTTTT
>TRBJ1-5|.|TRBV6-5|14|once
CASSGGGRKQPHHF
TGTGCCAGCAGTGGTGGGGGTCGTAAACAGCCCCATCATTTT
>TRBJ2-2|.|TRBV28|15|.
CASISGGDLTGELFF
TGTGCCAGCATCTCGGGCGGGGACCTCACCGGGGAGCTGTTTTTT
>TRBJ1-2|.|TRBV14|14|.
CASSQVGESYGYTF
TGTGCCAGCAGCCAAGTGGGCGAAAGCTATGGCTACACCTTC
>TRBJ1-1|.|TRBV4-3|8|.
CASREAFF
TGCGCCAGCAGAGAAGCTTTCTTT
>TRBJ2-2|TRBD2|TRBV5-4|18|.
CASSTEYGGGRKTGELFF
TGTGCCAGCAGCACTGAGTATGGGGGAGGGAGAAAAACCGGGGAGCTGTTTTTT
>TRBJ1-2|TRBD1|TRBV6-2/TRBV6-3|11|.
CASSSTGSYTF
TGTGCCAGCAGTTCGACAGGGAGCTACACCTTC
>TRBJ1-1|.|TRBV11-2|13|.
CASSLSRALCSFF
TGTGCCAGCAGCTTAAGCAGAGCCCTCTGTTCTTTCTTT
>TRBJ1-1|.|TRBV28|13|few
CASRNHGGTEAFF
TGTGCCAGCAGAAATCACGGTGGCACTGAAGCTTTCTTT
>TRBJ1-5|.|TRBV7-8|15|few
CASSLAENSNQPQHF
TGTGCCAGCAGCTTAGCAGAGAATAGCAATCAGCCCCAGCATTTT
>TRBJ2-5|TRBD2|TRBV12-3/TRBV12-4|14|few
CASSHTSGGETQYF
TGTGCCAGCAGTCACACTAGCGGGGGCGAGACCCAGTACTTC
>TRBJ1-2|.|TRBV5-1|16|once
CASSLAPSMGTYGYTF
TGCGCCAGCAGCTTGGCGCCCAGCATGGGGACCTATGGCTACACCTTC
>TRBJ1-6|.|TRBV7-2|15|.
CASSLLDGGNSPLHF
TGTGCCAGCAGCTTGTTAGACGGGGGAAATTCACCCCTCCACTTT
>TRBJ1-1|TRBD1|TRBV6-6|13|.
CASSDRGGTEAFF
TGTGCCAGCAGCGACAGGGGAGGAACTGAAGCTTTCTTT
>TRBJ2-7|.|TRBV27|13|.
CASSLLSSYEQYF
TGTGCCAGCAGTTTATTGAGCTCCTACGAGCAGTACTTC
>TRBJ2-1|TRBD2|TRBV6-5|14|few
CASSYAGGGNEQFF
TGTGCCAGCAGTTACGCGGGGGGGGGCAATGAGCAGTTCTTC
>TRBJ1-6|.|TRBV7-2|16|.
CASSLSVPRVDSPLHF
TGTGCCAGCAGCTTATCGGTCCCCCGTGTTGATTCACCCCTCCACTTT
>TRBJ2-3|TRBD1|TRBV6-5|15|.
CASSQQGAGTDTQYF
TGTGCCAGCAGTCAACAGGGGGCGGGCACAGATACGCAGTATTTT
>TRBJ2-7|TRBD1|TRBV7-8|15|many
CASSVRDRVSYEQYF
TGTGCCAGCAGCGTCCGGGACAGGGTTTCCTACGAGCAGTACTTC
>TRBJ2-3|TRBD2|TRBV4-1|14|.
CASSRQLASDTQYF
TGCGCCAGCAGCCGCCAACTAGCGTCAGATACGCAGTATTTT
>TRBJ1-5|.|TRBV19|17|few
CASSTKTGSSSNQPQHF
TGTGCCAGTAGTACAAAGACGGGATCTTCTAGCAATCAGCCCCAGCATTTT